This TCR beta chain was captured in a study of blood T cell repertoires in COVID-19. The germline V gene has CDR1 SGHTA and CDR2 FQGNSA. The V gene end was trimmed by 1 base and the J gene end by 2 bases; junction bases not matched to a gene: 5. The CDR3 covers 17 residues. Authors' methods: Cell counts per sample came from amplifying reference gene primers. The table came from immunoSEQ multiplex PCR; TCRdb's copy has only in-frame clones and leaves some out. V and J calls plus clone size are reproduced from that table; the DNA served to infer D and trimming. The sample yields 300,000 to 350,000 clones, approximately 83% seen once. The study drew participants aged about 18 to 90 years from 20 to 30 US areas. Cohorts were determined from participant-reported clinical history.

This sequence originates from a woman aged 40 to 49 with acute COVID-19. The chain joins TRBV7-2 to TRBJ1-3; TRBD1 matches at 10 bases. Sequenced: PBMCs or T cells enriched from blood (not recorded which). CDR3 amino acids: CASSLGTGTGAGNTIYF. CDR3 bases: TGTGCCAGCAGCTTAGGGACCGGGACAGGGGCTGGAAACACCATATATTTT.